The following is a T cell receptor beta chain sequence with its context. The sample comes from a study of cytotoxic CD8 clonotypes in ibrutinib-treated CLL. Study as a whole: Response samples came after a median 12 months of treatment, range 6 to 36. Samples showed on average around 250,000 productive templates and 80,000 to 100,000 productive rearrangements.

TCR beta libraries used 1.5 to 2 micrograms of DNA from cryopreserved PBMCs. Clones were sequenced by immunoSEQ multiplex PCR, and TCRdb holds only the in-frame ones, with some missing. The table has roughly 63,000 clones, less than 75% seen once. The CDR3 runs 16 residues. With 0 bases removed from V and 0 bases from J, the gap between germline ends came to 7 bases. Germline assignment: CDR1 SGHNT and CDR2 YYREEE (reference sequence). This sequence originates from a human donor with chronic lymphocytic leukemia. V and J are TRBV5-4 and TRBJ2-6; no definite D call. The sequences come from PBMCs, collected after 12 months of ibrutinib treatment. The CDR3 region has the DNA TGTGCCAGCAGCTTGGAACAGCTCTCTGGGGCCAACGTCCTGACTTTC. Protein product: CASSLEQLSGANVLTF.